The next 2 T cell receptor beta chains were all read from a single sample in a study of blood T cell repertoires in COVID-19. Method: immunoSEQ multiplex PCR; TCRdb's copy keeps in-frame clones and lacks some. The sample lists about 87,000 clones, about 80% occurring once. The specimen sequenced was peripheral blood. The origin of the receptors is a woman aged 45-60 years with acute or convalescent COVID-19.

V usage is TRBV7-2 and J usage is TRBJ2-2, with TRBD1 matching 7 bases. Unmatched junction bases numbered 11, after V lost 5 bases and J lost 5 bases. The CDR3 sequence is 16 residues long. Germline V CDR1 and CDR2: SGHTA, FQGNSA. CDR3 residues: CASSRTTGVKTGELFF. The DNA for the CDR3 is TGTGCCAGCAGCCGTACTACAGGGGTCAAGACCGGGGAGCTGTTTTTT.

This chain joins TRBV3-1 (or the pseudogene TRBV3-2) and TRBJ2-2, with 13 bases matching TRBD2. The length of the CDR3 is 15 residues. V was clipped by 4 bases and J by 12 bases; unmatched bases: 8. Germline V lookup: CDR1 LGHDT, CDR2 YNNKEL (reference sequence). CDR3 amino acids: CASSPTSGGPPQLFF. CDR3 DNA: TGTGCCAGCAGCCCGACTAGCGGGGGGCCCCCACAGCTGTTTTTT.